At least ten counts were recorded for the clone carrying this T cell receptor (beta chain). Molecular barcoded adaptors covering alpha/delta and beta/gamma chains were used on roughly 400 ng RNA. In TCRdb, the reads were re-called with MiXCR into one record per CDR3 protein. This sample has tens of thousands of distinct CDR3 sequences, with nearly 20% found just once. The data belong to a study of read filtering for tumor transcriptome and immune sequencing. Study in general: The cohort had more than 16 men and over eleven women aged about 45 to 80, mean about 70 years.

The source of this sequence is a donor at least 40 years old with multiple myeloma. Material: a population of CD138-negative cells sorted from bone marrow.

The CDR3 DNA reads TGTGCCAGCAGCAAAGTTCCGCGGACCAACAATGAGCAGTTCTTC. Translating it yields CASSKVPRTNNEQFF. The rearrangement joins TRBV21-1 to TRBJ2-1. TRBV21-1 represents a pseudogene. CDR3 length: 15 residues.